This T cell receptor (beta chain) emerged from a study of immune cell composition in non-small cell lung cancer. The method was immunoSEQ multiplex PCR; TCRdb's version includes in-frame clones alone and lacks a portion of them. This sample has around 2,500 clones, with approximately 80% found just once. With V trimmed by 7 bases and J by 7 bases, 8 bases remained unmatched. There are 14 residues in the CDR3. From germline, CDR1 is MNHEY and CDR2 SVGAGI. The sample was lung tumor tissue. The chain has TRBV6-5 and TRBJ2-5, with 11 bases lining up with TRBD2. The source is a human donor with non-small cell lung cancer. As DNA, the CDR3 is TGTGCCAGCACTAGCGGGAGGCCATTTGGGACCCAGTACTTC. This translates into CASTSGRPFGTQYF.